A single sample gave rise to the 14 T cell receptor beta chains below, sequenced in a study of blood T cell repertoires in COVID-19. This table comes from immunoSEQ multiplex PCR, and its TCRdb copy is limited to in-frame clones, with some not included. The sample has about 160,000 clones; roughly 90% are singletons. Source material: peripheral blood. The receptors shown here come from a man between 25 and 39 years old with COVID-19, enrolled during active disease.

The chain has TRBV14 and TRBJ2-3; D is unclear. The germline V and J ends were trimmed by 7 bases and 2 bases, with 13 bases remaining between them. The germline V gene encodes CDR1 SGHDN and CDR2 FVKESK. The CDR3 runs to 14 residues. CDR3 sequence: CASTESLVTDTQYF. Here the CDR3 DNA reads TGTGCCAGCACAGAAAGTCTCGTCACAGATACGCAGTATTTT.

About this clone itself: This sample includes further DNA sequences coding for the same CDR3. The chain employs TRBV5-4 and TRBJ2-7; D not resolved. The CDR3 extends over 12 amino acids. V was shortened by 3 bases and J by 2 bases, with 6 bases between the two germline ends. The germline CDR1 and CDR2 sequences are SGHNT and YYREEE (reference sequence). CDR3 amino acids: CASSSDTYEQYF. DNA of the CDR3: TGTGCCAGCAGCTCTGACACCTACGAGCAGTACTTC.

A note on this clone: This may come from a read error, since a much larger clone is one base off. This sample includes further DNA sequences coding for the same CDR3. The chain has TRBV7-2 and TRBJ1-2; 7 bases are a match to TRBD1. The junction had 2 bases not matched to a gene; V was cut back by 4 bases and J by 3 bases. The V gene's germline CDR1 is SGHTA and CDR2 FQGNSA. This CDR3 has 13 residues. The CDR3 sequence is CASSSGTDYGYTF. The CDR3, as DNA: TGTGCCAGCAGCTCCGGGACAGACTATGGCTACACCTTC.

This clone was seen only once. The chain's CDR3 is CASSPGTHIEKLFF. CDR3 nucleotides: TGTGCCAGCAGCCCCGGGACACACATTGAAAAACTGTTTTTT. The chain carries TRBV6-6 and TRBJ1-4, with D maybe TRBD1 (6 bases). Germline assignment: CDR1 MNHNY and CDR2 SVGAGI (reference sequence). V was trimmed by 6 bases and J by 7 bases, leaving 15 bases between them. The CDR3 runs to 14 residues.

This sequence joins TRBV27 and TRBJ1-3; D uncertain. This CDR3 spans 12 amino acids. CDR1 MNHEY and CDR2 SMNVEV come from the germline V gene (reference sequence). V was trimmed by 6 bases and J by 8 bases, leaving 11 bases between them. The CDR3 DNA follows: TGTGCCAGCAGCTCGGATAGCGACACCATATATTTT. Protein product: CASSSDSDTIYF.

The rearrangement uses TRBV21-1 and TRBJ2-1; the table's D call, TRBD2, was not checked against the DNA. TRBV21-1 is tagged as a pseudogene. This CDR3 has 15 residues. The CDR3 is CASSSQSVGGNEQFF. CDR3 nucleotide sequence: TGTGCCAGCAGCAGCCAGAGCGTGGGGGGGAATGAGCAGTTCTTC.

The chain employs TRBV28 and TRBJ1-5; 9 bases are a match to TRBD1. The germline V gene has CDR1 MDHEN and CDR2 SYDVKM. The length of the CDR3 is 17 residues. With V trimmed by 7 bases and J by 6 bases, 16 bases remained unmatched. CDR3 loop: CASTDLSGTGYSQPQHF. The CDR3 DNA follows: TGTGCCAGCACCGACTTGTCGGGGACAGGGTACAGTCAGCCCCAGCATTTT.

V gene TRBV7-3 combines with J gene TRBJ2-2; TRBD2 matches 9 bases. CDR3 size: 15 residues. The germline gives CDR1 SGHTA, CDR2 FQGTGA. Germline trimming cut 6 bases from V and 0 bases from J; bases unmatched to any gene: 2. The CDR3 protein is CASSQRGANTGELFF. As DNA, the CDR3 is TGTGCCAGCAGTCAGCGGGGGGCGAACACCGGGGAGCTGTTTTTT.

The chain recombines TRBV7-3 with TRBJ2-1; 9 bases match TRBD1. Germline V gene lookup returns CDR1 SGHTA and CDR2 FQGTGA. The V and J ends lost 4 bases and 6 bases, in that order; junction bases with no gene match: 4. The CDR3 covers 14 residues. The CDR3 protein is CASSSGTGSNEQFF. The CDR3 DNA reads as TGTGCCAGCAGCTCCGGGACAGGGAGCAATGAGCAGTTCTTC.

The rearrangement links TRBV29-1 to TRBJ1-6; 8 positions agree with TRBD1. CDR1 and CDR2 from the germline V gene are SQVTM and ANQGSEA. After removal of 7 bases from V and 15 bases from J, the junction contained 11 bases not matched to a gene. CDR3 length equals 12 residues. CDR3 nucleotides: TGCAGCGCCCTCGACAGGGGAGCACTCCTCCACTTT. Translated, it gives CSALDRGALLHF.

The V gene is TRBV30, the J gene TRBJ1-1, with D unresolved. CDR1 is GTSNPN and CDR2 is SVGIG in the germline V gene (reference sequence). Trimming removed 0 bases at V and 4 bases at J, with 12 bases between. The CDR3 length is 14 residues. CDR3 amino acids: CAWSVNHISTEAFF. The DNA for the CDR3 is TGTGCCTGGAGTGTAAACCACATCTCCACTGAAGCTTTCTTT.

The chain combines TRBV2 with TRBJ2-7; D perhaps matches TRBD2 (5 bases). The V gene's germline CDR1 is SNHLY and CDR2 FYNNEI. The V end lost 3 bases, the J end lost 6 bases, and 12 bases lay between the germline ends. This CDR3 spans 13 amino acids. The CDR3 sequence is CASSEGEASEQYF. CDR3 bases: TGTGCCAGCAGTGAGGGAGAAGCGTCCGAGCAGTACTTC.

The J gene is TRBJ1-5, the V gene TRBV28; D perhaps matches TRBD1 (5 bases). CDR3 length equals 14 residues. Trimming removed 6 bases at V and 3 bases at J, with 12 bases between. Germline CDR1 is MDHEN and CDR2 is SYDVKM. The CDR3 nucleotides read TGTGCCAGCAGGACGGGGGGTAACAATCAGCCCCAGCATTTT. Translated: CASRTGGNNQPQHF. Full variable domain (outside the CDR3, taken from reference TRBV28 and TRBJ1-5): DVKVTQSSRYLVKRTGEKVFLECVQDMDHENMFWYRQDPGLGLRLIYFSYDVKMKEKGDIPEGYSVSREKKERFSLILESASTNQTSMYLCASRTGGNNQPQHFGDGTRLSIL.

The rearrangement uses TRBV7-2 and TRBJ1-2; the D is unclear. There are 14 residues in the CDR3. V was shortened by 8 bases and J by 2 bases, with 15 bases between the two germline ends. In germline, CDR1 is SGHTA, CDR2 FQGNSA. The CDR3 reads CASGPGGMNYGYTF. CDR3 nucleotides: TGTGCCAGCGGCCCAGGAGGTATGAACTATGGCTACACCTTC.